This TCR beta chain comes out of a study of cytomegalovirus exposure and HLA in healthy donors. The CDR3 is 14 residues long. Germline V lookup: CDR1 MNHEY, CDR2 SMNVEV (reference sequence). The germline V and J ends were trimmed by 5 bases and 3 bases, with 14 bases remaining between them. The PCR ran on 60 Vbeta and 13 Jbeta primers. The method was immunoSEQ multiplex PCR; TCRdb's version includes in-frame clones alone and lacks a portion of them. The data contain some 98,000 clones, around 80% of them singletons. Each of the donors was a healthy bone marrow donor. The source of this sequence is a man between 18 and 29 years old in good health and CMV-seropositive. The sequenced sample consisted of PBMCs. This chain uses TRBV27 with TRBJ2-7, with D maybe TRBD1 (6 bases). As DNA, the CDR3 is TGTGCCAGCAGTCCAGGGACACGAGGCTACGAGCAGTACTTC. Protein product: CASSPGTRGYEQYF.